This T cell receptor (beta chain) was profiled in a study of blood T cell repertoires in COVID-19. Study as a whole: COVID-19 samples, acute and convalescent, were from the United States, Italy and Spain. Sources were T cells, B-cell-depleted T cells, or PBMCs; the material itself was cDNA or gDNA.

CDR3 length: 14 amino acids. The V end lost 1 base, the J end lost 8 bases, and 14 bases lay between the germline ends. Germline V gene sequence: CDR1 SGHAT, CDR2 FQNNGV. In the original processing: Estimated nucleated cell counts came from reference gene primer amplification. Only in-frame clones appear in the TCRdb table, and some are missing; sequencing was by immunoSEQ multiplex PCR. V, J and clone size are those of that table, while D and trimming were read from the DNA. Counted here are some 97,000 clones, just over 85% occurring once; the ten biggest clones make up roughly 4.7%. The V gene is TRBV11-2, the J gene TRBJ1-2; D might be TRBD1 (6 bases). The sequence came from a human donor in a cohort sampled during active COVID-19. Sequences were obtained from peripheral blood. The CDR3 nucleotides read TGTGCCAGCAGCTTAGGGTGGGCAGGGGAAGGCTACACCTTC. Amino acids: CASSLGWAGEGYTF.